The entry that follows covers one T cell receptor (beta chain) sequence. The antigen this receptor binds is unknown. The record has no base qualities; no much larger clone is one base away. Genomic DNA was isolated from the sorted cells so that the TCRbeta CDR3 region could be sequenced. TCRbeta CDR3 regions were sequenced using the immunoSEQ Assay. TCRdb re-hosts the immuneACCESS table, in-frame sequences only. Its copies lack some clones; in the studies checked, an unresolved V gene accounts for under half of them, and the cause for the rest is not known. This sample lists roughly 48,000 clones; 80% to 90% were detected once. The ten largest clones take up less than 60% of the sample. The data were taken from a study of OX40 agonist ivuxolimab in advanced cancers. In the study overall: Ivuxolimab, which targeted the costimulatory receptor OX40 (CD134), was an agonistic, fully human IgG2 monoclonal antibody. Patients were allowed to have had prior anti-PD-1, anti-PD-L1 or anti-CTLA-4 therapy, and approximately 37% of the dose-escalation patients had been treated with checkpoint inhibitors. Partial responses occurred in three dose-escalation patients: two with cutaneous melanoma and one with hepatocellular carcinoma. Intravenous ivuxolimab was administered to patients every 2 weeks at six dose levels: 0.01, 0.1, 0.3, 1.5, 3 and 10 mg/kg. The paper describes the monotherapy dose-escalation part (N ≈ 49 patients) of the phase I trial of ivuxolimab. Of the 50 or so patients in dose escalation, about 20 had hepatocellular carcinoma, about 15 had melanoma, 9 had renal cell carcinoma and 9 had head and neck cancer. In the dose-escalation cohort, 82.7% of patients were male, and the mean age was around 65 years with a range of roughly 23 to 90. Peripheral TCRbeta sequencing was intended to test whether TCR sequence diversity was altered and clonal T-cell expansion was caused by ivuxolimab. Broad study findings and their caveats: The antigen specificity of the peripheral T cells that underwent clonal expansion was not determined. Partial responders in the 0.1-3.0 mg/kg groups had among the lowest normalized peripheral clonal expansion, especially among CD8+ T cells. Low levels of normalized T-cell clonal expansion were also shown by some nonresponding patients. At doses from 0.1 to 3.0 mg/kg, clonal expansion was seen in both CD4+ and CD8+ blood T cells between baseline and week 6. On average, CD8+ T cells showed more expanded clones than CD4+ T cells after ivuxolimab.

CDR1 is given as MNHEY and CDR2 as SVGAGI, both from the germline V gene. The CDR3 contains 12 residues, cysteine and phenylalanine counted. The kept DNA is CDR3 alone, 36 bases in frame from the first base. The trial excluded patients who had a history of autoimmune disease or were on systemic immunosuppression. Peripheral blood for TCR sequencing was collected from all dose cohorts at baseline, on cycle 4 day 1, and on cycle 7 day 1. The samples were drawn from a first-in-human, open-label, multicenter phase I dose-escalation trial of ivuxolimab. Adults with locally advanced or metastatic melanoma, renal cell, hepatocellular, or head and neck squamous cell carcinoma were enrolled in the trial. Before TCR sequencing, CD4+ T cells and CD8+ T cells from peripheral blood were sorted into separate populations.

The rearranged segments are TRBV6-5 and TRBJ2-7, and the D gene may be TRBD1, 5 bases matching. The sequence came from an adult with an advanced solid tumor such as melanoma, head and neck, liver or kidney cancer. The source material was CD4+ or CD8+ T cells sorted from blood, sampled in a trial of the OX40 agonist ivuxolimab. Here is the DNA: TGTGTAGTGAATGGGGCCCCCTACGAGCAGTACTTC. Translated, this is CVVNGAPYEQYF.